This entry describes one T cell receptor (beta chain). This entry comes from a study of blood T cell repertoires in COVID-19. The overall study: The samples span acute and convalescent COVID-19 from the United States, Italy and Spain. Sample material is recorded as cDNA or gDNA derived from T cells, B-cell-depleted T cells, or PBMCs.

The CDR3 is 13 residues long. The ends were cut back, 3 bases at V and 6 bases at J, with 11 bases in the middle. Original analysis: For nucleated cells, counts were estimated from reference gene primer amplification. TCRdb's copy holds only in-frame clones and misses some; the assay was immunoSEQ multiplex PCR. Clone size and the V and J calls come from that table; the DNA yielded D and trimming. Seen here are a few hundred thousand clones, around 90% observed once, and the top ten hold less than 3.5%. Sequenced input: peripheral blood. The chain uses TRBV12-3 or TRBV12-4 and TRBJ1-1, with D possibly TRBD1 on 6 matching bases. This TCR was sampled from a woman aged 30 to 39 with COVID-19, enrolled during active disease. CDR3 nucleotides: TGTGCCAGCAGTTTGAATGAGGGGGCTGAAGCTTTCTTT. It is translated as CASSLNEGAEAFF.